This entry concerns a single T cell receptor (beta chain). The antigen it recognizes is unknown. The entry originates in a study of human CD8 memory T cell subsets (TCRdb year 2020). As for the study more broadly: To assess clonal relationships, the TCRbeta repertoires of stem-like (TSTEM), progenitor exhausted-like (TPEX) and effector memory CD8+ T cell subsets were compared. Five or six donors each provided TSTEM, TPEX and effector memory subsets, from which TCRbeta repertoires were obtained. General conclusions and limits of the study: Both stem-like subsets shared clonotypes with effector memory cells, but TSTEM and TPEX repertoires overlapped minimally, suggesting distinct antigen spectra. Greater repertoire diversity in TSTEM than in TPEX subsets was suggested by Chao1 estimates, potentially reflecting a broader range of specificities. Only TCRbeta chains were sequenced, and the repertoire comparisons were based on roughly 6 donors and tested using paired t-tests with Bonferroni correction. Normalized Shannon-Wiener diversity was similarly high in the TSTEM and TPEX subsets, while the effector memory subsets were comparatively less diverse.

From its cysteine to its phenylalanine, the CDR3 spans 14 amino acids. There is no recorded DNA. Sequences MGHRA (CDR1) and YSYEKL (CDR2) are obtained from the germline V gene. A Human TCR Profiling Kit was used to prepare UMI-labeled 5' RACE TCRbeta libraries. Every TCRbeta library was prepared in parallel with an identical number of PCR cycles. Per the original workflow: Between about 2,700 and 18,000 functional CDR3beta clonotypes were contained in each TCRbeta library. MIGEC 1.2.9 handled UMI extraction and consensus assembly, with a minimum of three reads required per UMI. MiXCR 3.0.3 was used to extract the in-frame CDR3beta repertoires. Each sample was downsampled to 42,000 randomly selected UMIs before diversity metrics were calculated in VDJtools 1.2.1. Repertoire overlap metrics D, R and F2 were calculated in VDJtools for the top 3,000 clones of each sample pair. TCRdb reprocessed the reads and lists each CDR3 protein sequence as a single entry, with no DNA. TCRdb's processing, not the authors' own work, is the source of the V and J calls. This sample's table has entries for approximately 9,300 distinct CDR3 sequences. The ten largest clones take up roughly 22% of the sample.

Density gradient separation was used to isolate peripheral blood mononuclear cells from buffy coats of healthy donors. Negative magnetic separation using EasySep or MojoSort CD8+ T cell isolation kits was how the study enriched total CD8+ T cells. An RNeasy Mini Kit was used to extract total RNA from duplicate vials of roughly 150,000 sorted CD8+ T cells per subset. PBMCs were used either fresh or after being cryopreserved in fetal bovine serum containing roughly 10% DMSO. CD8+ T cell subsets were sorted to purity by fluorescence-activated cell sorting on a FACSAria III. The chain employs TRBV4-1 and TRBJ2-7; TCRdb lists TRBD1, though no DNA is available to test this call. This TCR was recovered from a human donor in good health. The sequenced material came from CD8+ T cells from PBMCs. The CDR3 is CASSFDRGQYEQYF.